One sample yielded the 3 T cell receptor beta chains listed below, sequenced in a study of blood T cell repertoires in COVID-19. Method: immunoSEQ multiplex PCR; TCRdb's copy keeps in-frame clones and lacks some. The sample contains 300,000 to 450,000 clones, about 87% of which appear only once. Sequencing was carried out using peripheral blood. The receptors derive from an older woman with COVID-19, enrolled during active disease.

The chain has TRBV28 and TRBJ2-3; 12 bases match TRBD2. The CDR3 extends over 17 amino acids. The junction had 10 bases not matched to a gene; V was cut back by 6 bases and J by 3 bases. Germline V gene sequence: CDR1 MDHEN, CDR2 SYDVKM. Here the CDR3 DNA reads TGTGCCAGCAGACCGTCTAGCGGGGGGGCCGAGACAGATACGCAGTATTTT. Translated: CASRPSSGGAETDTQYF.

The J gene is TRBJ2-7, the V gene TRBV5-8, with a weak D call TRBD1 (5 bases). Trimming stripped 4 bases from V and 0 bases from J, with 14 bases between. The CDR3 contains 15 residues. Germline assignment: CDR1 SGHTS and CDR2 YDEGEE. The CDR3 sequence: CASSPRPGHSYEQYF. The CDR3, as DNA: TGTGCCAGCAGCCCCCGCCCCGGACACTCCTACGAGCAGTACTTC.

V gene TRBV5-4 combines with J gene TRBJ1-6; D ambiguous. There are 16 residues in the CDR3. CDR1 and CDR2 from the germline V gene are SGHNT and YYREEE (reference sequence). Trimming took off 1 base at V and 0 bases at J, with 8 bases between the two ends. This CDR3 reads CASSLLESSYNSPLHF. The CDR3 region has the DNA TGTGCCAGCAGCTTGTTGGAGAGCTCCTATAATTCACCCCTCCACTTT.